The T cell receptor beta chain under discussion was sequenced for a study of T cell repertoires in cytomegalovirus infection. Study background: Matching HLA type, along with CMV infection, was indicated by public TCR beta signatures.

Notes on the study in general: CMV-specific HLA-C-restricted TCR beta clonotypes dominated the ex vivo response.

TCRdb called the reads again in MiXCR, with one record for every CDR3 protein. Here the sample spans 830,000 or so distinct CDR3 sequences, approximately 29% being singletons. On this clonotype itself: Antigen specificity is unknown.

The trim removed 1 base at V and 4 bases at J, leaving 5 bases unmatched. The germline V gene has CDR1 DFQATT and CDR2 SNEGSKA (reference sequence). The CDR3 sequence is 14 residues long. This specimen consisted of cultured CD8+ T cells from PBMCs, obtained from culture after CMV antigen stimulation. The clonotype comes from a human donor in good health (CMV status not recorded). Some clones in this sample may be carry-over from other donors' samples. The chain employs TRBV20-1 and TRBJ2-7; 9 bases match TRBD1. In DNA form, the CDR3 reads TGCAGTGCTAGAGCCCGGACAGGGGCGTACGAGCAGTACTTC. It encodes CSARARTGAYEQYF.